This T cell receptor (beta chain) was observed in a study of cytomegalovirus exposure and HLA in healthy donors. Deletions cut 4 bases from V and 5 bases from J, with 14 bases between. Germline CDR1 MNHNS, CDR2 SASEGT. The length of the CDR3 is 14 residues. The PCR used 60 Vbeta and 13 Jbeta primers. Profiled with immunoSEQ multiplex PCR; TCRdb holds only in-frame clones, not every one. The table lists 25,000 to 40,000 clones. Sequencing was carried out using PBMCs. The sequence was obtained from a female donor in good health and CMV-seronegative. The J gene is TRBJ1-1, the V gene TRBV6-1, with D possibly matching TRBD1 (5 bases). The CDR3 is CASSGQGAGTEAFF. The DNA of the CDR3 is TGTGCCAGCAGTGGCCAGGGAGCGGGGACTGAAGCTTTCTTT.